This T cell receptor beta chain was recorded in a study of glioma-infiltrating T cells. The CDR3 consists of 13 residues. The ends lost 5 bases at V and 8 bases at J; junction bases unmatched: 8. CDR1 and CDR2 (germline): SGHNT, YYREEE (reference sequence). Using RNA template, CDR3s of TCR alpha and beta were amplified with iRepertoire arm-PCR. TCRdb independently ran MiXCR on the multiplex PCR reads; one entry per CDR3 protein. The sample holds around 170,000 distinct CDR3 sequences, roughly 45% seen once. This rearrangement joins TRBV5-4 to TRBJ1-1; 8 bases agree with TRBD1. The TCR comes from a human donor with low-grade glioma or glioblastoma, undergoing nonglioma brain surgery, or in good health (not recorded which). Input material: glioma tissue, nonneoplastic brain tissue, or PBMCs (not recorded which). The CDR3 sequence: CASSPDRGEEAFF. Written as DNA, the CDR3 is TGTGCCAGCAGTCCTGACAGGGGAGAAGAAGCTTTCTTT.